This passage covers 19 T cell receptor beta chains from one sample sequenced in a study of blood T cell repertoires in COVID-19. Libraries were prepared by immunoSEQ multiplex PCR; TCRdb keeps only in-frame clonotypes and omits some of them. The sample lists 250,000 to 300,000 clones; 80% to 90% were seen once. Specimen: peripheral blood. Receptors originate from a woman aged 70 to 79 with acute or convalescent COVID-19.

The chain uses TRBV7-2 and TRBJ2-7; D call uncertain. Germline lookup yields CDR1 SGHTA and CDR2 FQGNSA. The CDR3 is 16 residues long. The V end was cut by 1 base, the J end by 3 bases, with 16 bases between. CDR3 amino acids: CASSLGSSLPNYEQYF. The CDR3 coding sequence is TGTGCCAGCAGCTTAGGGAGCTCCCTCCCCAACTACGAGCAGTACTTC.

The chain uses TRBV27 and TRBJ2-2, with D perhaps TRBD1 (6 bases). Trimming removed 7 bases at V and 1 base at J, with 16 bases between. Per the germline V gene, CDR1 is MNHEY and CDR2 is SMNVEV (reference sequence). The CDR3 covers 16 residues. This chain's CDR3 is CASTPRGLVNTGELFF. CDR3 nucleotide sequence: TGTGCCAGCACCCCCAGGGGTCTCGTGAACACCGGGGAGCTGTTTTTT.

The CDR3 loop reads CASSLERLGLEAFF. The CDR3 DNA is TGTGCCAGCAGCTTGGAAAGGCTTGGGCTTGAAGCTTTCTTT. The chain joins TRBV5-4 to TRBJ1-1; the D is unclear. Germline CDR1 is SGHNT and CDR2 is YYREEE (reference sequence). This CDR3 has 14 amino acids. Deletions cut 0 bases from V and 7 bases from J, with 13 bases between.

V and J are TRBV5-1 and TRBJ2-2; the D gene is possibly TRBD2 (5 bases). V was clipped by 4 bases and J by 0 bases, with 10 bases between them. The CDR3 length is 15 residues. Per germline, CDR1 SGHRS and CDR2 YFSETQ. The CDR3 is CASSPGLSNTGELFF. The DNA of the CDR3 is TGCGCCAGCAGCCCCGGACTCTCGAACACCGGGGAGCTGTTTTTT.

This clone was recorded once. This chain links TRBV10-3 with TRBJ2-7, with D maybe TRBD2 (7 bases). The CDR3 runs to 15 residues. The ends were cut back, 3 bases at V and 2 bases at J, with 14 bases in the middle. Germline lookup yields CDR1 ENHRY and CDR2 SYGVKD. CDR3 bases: TGTGCCATCAGTGACAGGCGGGGGCCACCCTACGAGCAGTACTTC. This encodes CAISDRRGPPYEQYF.

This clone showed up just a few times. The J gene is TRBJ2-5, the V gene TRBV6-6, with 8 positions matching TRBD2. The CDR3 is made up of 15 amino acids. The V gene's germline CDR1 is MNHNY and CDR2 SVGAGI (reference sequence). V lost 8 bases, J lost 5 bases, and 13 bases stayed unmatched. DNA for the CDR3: TGTGCCAGCTACCCCGGGAGGGGGGCCGGCGAGACCCAGTACTTC. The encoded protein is CASYPGRGAGETQYF.

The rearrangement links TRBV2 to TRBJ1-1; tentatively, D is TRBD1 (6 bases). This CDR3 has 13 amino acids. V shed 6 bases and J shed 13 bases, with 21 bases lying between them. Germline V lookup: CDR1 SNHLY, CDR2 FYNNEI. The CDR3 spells CASRGRTGTRVFF. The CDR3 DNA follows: TGTGCCAGCAGAGGACGGACCGGGACAAGAGTTTTCTTT.

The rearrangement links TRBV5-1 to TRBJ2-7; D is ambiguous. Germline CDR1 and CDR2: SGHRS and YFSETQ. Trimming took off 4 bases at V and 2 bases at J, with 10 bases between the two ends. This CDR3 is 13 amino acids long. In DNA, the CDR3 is TGCGCCAGCAGCCCAAACATGGCCTACGAGCAGTACTTC. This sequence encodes CASSPNMAYEQYF.

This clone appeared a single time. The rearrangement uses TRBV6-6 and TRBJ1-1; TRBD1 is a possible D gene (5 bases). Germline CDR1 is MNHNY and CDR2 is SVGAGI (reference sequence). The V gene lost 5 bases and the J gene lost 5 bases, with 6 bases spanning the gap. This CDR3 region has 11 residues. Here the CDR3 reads CASSKGTEAFF. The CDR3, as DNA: TGTGCCAGCAGTAAGGGGACTGAAGCTTTCTTT.

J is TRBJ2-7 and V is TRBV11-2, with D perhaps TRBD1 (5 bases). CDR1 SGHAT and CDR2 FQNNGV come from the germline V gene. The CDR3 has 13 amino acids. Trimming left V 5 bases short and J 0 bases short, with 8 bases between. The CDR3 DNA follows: TGTGCCAGCAGCCCAGACAGCTCCTACGAGCAGTACTTC. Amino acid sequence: CASSPDSSYEQYF.

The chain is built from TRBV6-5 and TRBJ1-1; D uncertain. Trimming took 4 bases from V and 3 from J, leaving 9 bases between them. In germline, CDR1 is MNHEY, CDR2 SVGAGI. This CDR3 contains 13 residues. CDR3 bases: TGTGCCAGCAGTTGGGGAGCGGACACTGAAGCTTTCTTT. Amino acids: CASSWGADTEAFF.

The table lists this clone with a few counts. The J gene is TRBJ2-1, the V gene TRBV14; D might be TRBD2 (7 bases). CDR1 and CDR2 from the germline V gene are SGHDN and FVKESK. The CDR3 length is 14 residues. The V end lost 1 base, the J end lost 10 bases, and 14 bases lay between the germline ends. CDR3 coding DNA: TGTGCCAGCAGCCAAGTCCGGGGGGCCTCCGAGCAGTTCTTC. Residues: CASSQVRGASEQFF. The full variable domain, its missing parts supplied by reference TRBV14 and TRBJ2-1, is EAGVTQFPSHSVIEKGQTVTLRCDPISGHDNLYWYRRVMGKEIKFLLHFVKESKQDESGMPNNRFLAERTGGTYSTLKVQPAELEDSGVYFCASSQVRGASEQFFGPGTRLTVL.

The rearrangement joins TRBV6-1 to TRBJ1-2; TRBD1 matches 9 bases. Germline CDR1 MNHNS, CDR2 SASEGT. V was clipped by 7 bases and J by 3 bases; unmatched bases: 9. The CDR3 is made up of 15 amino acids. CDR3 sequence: CASILDRGGHYGYTF. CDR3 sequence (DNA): TGTGCCAGCATCTTGGACAGGGGAGGTCACTATGGCTACACCTTC.

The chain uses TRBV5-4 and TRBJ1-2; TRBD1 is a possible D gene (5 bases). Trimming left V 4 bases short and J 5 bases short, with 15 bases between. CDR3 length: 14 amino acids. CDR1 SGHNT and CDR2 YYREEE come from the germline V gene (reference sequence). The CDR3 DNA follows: TGTGCCAGCAGCCCCGCGGTTGACAGATATGGCTACACCTTC. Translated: CASSPAVDRYGYTF.

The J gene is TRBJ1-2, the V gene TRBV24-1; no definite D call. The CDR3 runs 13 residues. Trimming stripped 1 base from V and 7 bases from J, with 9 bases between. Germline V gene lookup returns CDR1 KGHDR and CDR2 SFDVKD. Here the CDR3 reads CATSDFPGSGYTF. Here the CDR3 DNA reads TGTGCCACCAGTGATTTTCCCGGGAGTGGCTACACCTTC.

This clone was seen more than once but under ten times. The CDR3 DNA reads as TGTGCCAGCAGCGAGAGGGGGACTGAAGCTTTCTTT. Protein: CASSERGTEAFF. The V gene is TRBV9, the J gene TRBJ1-1; D possibly corresponds to TRBD1 (6 bases). V was shortened by 3 bases and J by 5 bases, with 8 bases between the two germline ends. This CDR3 is built from 12 residues. CDR1 SGDLS and CDR2 YYNGEE come from the germline V gene.

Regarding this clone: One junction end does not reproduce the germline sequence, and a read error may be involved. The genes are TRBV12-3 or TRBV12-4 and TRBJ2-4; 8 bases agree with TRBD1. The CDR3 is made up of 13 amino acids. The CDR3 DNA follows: TGTGCCAGCAGCAAGACAGGGGAAAAAATTCAGTACTTC. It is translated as CASSKTGEKIQYF.

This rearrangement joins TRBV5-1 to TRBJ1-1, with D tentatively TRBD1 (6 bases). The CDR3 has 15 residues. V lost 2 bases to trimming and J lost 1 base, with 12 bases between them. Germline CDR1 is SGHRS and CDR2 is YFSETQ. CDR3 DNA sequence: TGCGCCAGCAGCTTAATGGGGGCGGGGAACACTGAAGCTTTCTTT. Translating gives CASSLMGAGNTEAFF.

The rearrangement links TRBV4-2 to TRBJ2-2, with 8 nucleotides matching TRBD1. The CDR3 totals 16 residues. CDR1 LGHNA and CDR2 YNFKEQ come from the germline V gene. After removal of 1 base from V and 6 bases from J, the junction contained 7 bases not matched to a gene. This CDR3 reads CASSQGPGQAAGELFF. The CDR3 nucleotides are TGTGCCAGCAGCCAAGGCCCGGGACAGGCCGCCGGGGAGCTGTTTTTT.